The text below deals with one TCR beta chain. Antigen specificity is unknown. Each CDR3 protein gets one entry after TCRdb re-called the reads with MiXCR. The table lists about 360,000 distinct CDR3 sequences, about a sixth of them singletons, with about 10% in the top ten. The data were taken from a study of T cell repertoires in cytomegalovirus infection. Study-level background: Based on public TCR beta signatures, there were indications of CMV infection and of a matching HLA type. Overall study findings and caveats: Carriers of CMV and the relevant HLA type were discriminated by public TCR beta frequency. CMV-specific TCR beta clonotypes restricted by HLA-C dominated the ex vivo response.

The V and J ends lost 5 bases and 7 bases, in that order; junction bases with no gene match: 10. The CDR3 totals 15 residues. The source is a human donor in good health (CMV status not recorded). Some clones in this sample may be carry-over from other donors' samples. The sequenced material came from PBMCs. The V and J genes are TRBV12-3 or TRBV12-4 and TRBJ2-3; 9 bases agree with TRBD2. The CDR3 here is CASSPRLADRHTQYF. The CDR3 coding sequence is TGTGCCAGCAGTCCCCGACTAGCGGATAGGCATACGCAGTATTTT.